Presented here are 8 T cell receptor beta chains from one specimen sequenced in a study of blood T cells in healthy people across ages. The authors ran a second PCR of about 6 to 12 cycles using a sample-barcoded 5' primer and a J-beta primer mix. TCRdb independently ran MiXCR on the 5' RACE reads; one entry per CDR3 protein. There are hundreds of thousands of distinct CDR3 sequences in the sample; around a quarter occur only once, and around 3% lies in the top ten. In addition, the sample was reused for a study of T cells of mothers and their children.

Sequencing was performed on blood. These receptors all stem from a boy younger than 18 in good health.

Notes on this clonotype: Likely a read error: the CDR3 ends without its conserved phenylalanine or tryptophan. Because the CDR3's place on the DNA is in doubt, the DNA is left out and the CDR3 is given as listed by TCRdb. The V and J genes are TRBV5-1 and TRBJ1-1. The CDR3 comprises 15 residues, both ends counted. Germline CDR1 SGHRS, CDR2 YFSETQ. The chain's CDR3 is CASSSRSKRNTEPFC.

J is TRBJ2-5 and V is TRBV14; D might be TRBD1 (6 bases). The J call is doubtful: the DNA matches TRBJ2-1 better. CDR1 SGHDN and CDR2 FVKESK come from the germline V gene. The CDR3 spans 14 residues. CDR3 amino acids: CASSPIQGGNEQFF. The CDR3 DNA is TGTGCCAGCAGCCCGATCCAAGGGGGCAATGAGCAGTTCTTC.

The chain couples TRBV29-1 to TRBJ2-7, with 10 bases aligning to TRBD2. V lost 7 bases and J lost 5; bases outside the gene matches: 8. Germline CDR1 SQVTM, CDR2 ANQGSEA. This CDR3 is built from 13 residues. CDR3 region: CSGRASGGHEQYF. CDR3 coding DNA: TGCAGCGGGAGGGCTAGCGGGGGCCACGAGCAGTACTTC.

The gene calls are TRBV20-1 and TRBJ2-5; 11 bases align to TRBD2. The J call is in doubt because the DNA end fits TRBJ2-7 better. In germline, CDR1 is DFQATT, CDR2 SNEGSKA (reference sequence). The CDR3 has 16 residues. The CDR3 DNA follows: TGCAGTGCTAGAGATCCTGGTAGCGGGGGGGCCTACGAGCAGTACTTC. It translates to CSARDPGSGGAYEQYF.

The chain carries TRBV7-6 and TRBJ1-4, with a possible D match to TRBD1 (5 bases). Looked up from germline, CDR1 is SGHVS and CDR2 is FNYEAQ. The ends were cut back, 2 bases at V and 6 bases at J, with 13 bases in the middle. This CDR3 region has 15 residues. CDR3 sequence (DNA): TGTGCCAGCAGCTTACAGCAGGGAATAGATGAAAAACTGTTTTTT. The encoded protein is CASSLQQGIDEKLFF.

V and J are TRBV27 and TRBJ1-1; D uncertain. The germline V gene has CDR1 MNHEY and CDR2 SMNVEV (reference sequence). The CDR3 covers 13 residues. Trimming took off 0 bases at V and 5 bases at J, with 7 bases between the two ends. CDR3 loop: CASSLSKATEAFF. DNA for the CDR3: TGTGCCAGCAGTTTATCGAAAGCTACTGAAGCTTTCTTT.

The genes are TRBV12-3 or TRBV12-4 and TRBJ1-6, with 12 nucleotides matching TRBD1. The CDR3 runs to 15 residues. V lost 6 bases and J lost 10; bases outside the gene matches: 7. The CDR3 protein is CASRGGQGAWSPLHF. CDR3 DNA: TGTGCCAGCAGGGGGGGACAGGGGGCTTGGTCACCCCTCCACTTT.

This chain links TRBV4-2 with TRBJ1-6; D is possibly TRBD1 (5 bases). Trimming pared 4 bases from V and 7 bases from J, leaving 14 bases between. Germline V gene lookup returns CDR1 LGHNA and CDR2 YNFKEQ. This CDR3 contains 15 residues. The CDR3 region has the DNA TGTGCCAGCAGCCCGAAGCGGGACCTCAATTCACCCCTCCACTTT. Protein product: CASSPKRDLNSPLHF.